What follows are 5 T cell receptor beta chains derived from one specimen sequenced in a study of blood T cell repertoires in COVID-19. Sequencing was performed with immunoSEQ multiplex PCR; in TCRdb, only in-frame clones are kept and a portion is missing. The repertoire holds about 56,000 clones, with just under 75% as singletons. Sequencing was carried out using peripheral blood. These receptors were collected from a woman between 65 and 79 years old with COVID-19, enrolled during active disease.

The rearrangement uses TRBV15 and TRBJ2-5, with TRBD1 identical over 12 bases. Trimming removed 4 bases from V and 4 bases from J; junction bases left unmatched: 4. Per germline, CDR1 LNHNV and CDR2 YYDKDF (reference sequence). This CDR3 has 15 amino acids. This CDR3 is CATSKGQGAGETQYF. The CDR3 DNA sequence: TGTGCCACCAGCAAGGGACAGGGGGCGGGAGAGACCCAGTACTTC.

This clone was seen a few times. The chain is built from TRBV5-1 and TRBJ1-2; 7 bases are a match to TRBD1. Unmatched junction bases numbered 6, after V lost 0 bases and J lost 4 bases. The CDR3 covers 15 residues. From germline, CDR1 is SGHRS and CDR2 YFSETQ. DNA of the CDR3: TGCGCCAGCAGCTTGGGTCAGGGGGTAATCTATGGCTACACCTTC. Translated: CASSLGQGVIYGYTF.

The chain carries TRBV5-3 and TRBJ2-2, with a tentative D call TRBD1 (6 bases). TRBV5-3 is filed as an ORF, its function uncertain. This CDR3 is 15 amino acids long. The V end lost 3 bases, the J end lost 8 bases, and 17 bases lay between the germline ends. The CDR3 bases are TGTGCCAGAAGCTATCCATCGGGGACAATAGGGGAGCTGTTTTTT. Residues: CARSYPSGTIGELFF.

This chain's CDR3 is CASSIEGGYNEQFF. The CDR3 DNA reads as TGTGCCAGTAGTATAGAAGGAGGTTACAATGAGCAGTTCTTC. V is TRBV19 and J is TRBJ2-1, with D possibly matching TRBD2 (5 bases). The length of the CDR3 is 14 residues. The ends were cut back, 0 bases at V and 4 bases at J, with 7 bases in the middle. Germline loops: CDR1 LNHDA, CDR2 SQIVND (reference sequence).

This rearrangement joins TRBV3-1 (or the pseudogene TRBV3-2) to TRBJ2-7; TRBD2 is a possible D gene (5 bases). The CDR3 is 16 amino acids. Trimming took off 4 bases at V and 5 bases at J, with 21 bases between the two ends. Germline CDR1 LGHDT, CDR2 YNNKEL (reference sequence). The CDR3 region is CASSPTPEGVINEQYF. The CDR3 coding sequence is TGTGCCAGCAGCCCTACCCCCGAGGGTGTGATTAACGAGCAGTACTTC.